A selection of T cell receptor beta chains follows, all from one sample in a study of coeliac disease. Assay used: immunoSEQ multiplex PCR; TCRdb lists only in-frame clones, some missing. The sample lists some 4,000 clones, roughly 70% occurring once. Sequenced sample: intraepithelial lymphocytes from the gut. These receptors were collected from a woman between 18 and 29 years old with active celiac disease. CDR3s include the opening cysteine and the closing phenylalanine or tryptophan. A D gene is named only where the DNA matches it firmly. Clone size is shown for a subset of rows, as once, few, many or a class of expanded clone.

d_call	j_call	v_call	clone_size	cdr3_nt	cdr3_aa
TRBD1	TRBJ1-1	TRBV11-1	.	TGTGCCAGCAGCCCAGGGGGCACTGAAGCTTTCTTT	CASSPGGTEAFF
.	TRBJ2-2	TRBV6-1	.	TGTGCCACCCGGGGAGGATCGAACACCGGGGAGCTGTTTTTT	CATRGGSNTGELFF
TRBD1	TRBJ1-5	TRBV7-8	.	TGTGCCAGCAGCATTATCACCCCCGGGACAGATAATCAGCCCCAGCATTTT	CASSIITPGTDNQPQHF
TRBD2	TRBJ2-2	TRBV5-4	.	TGTGCCAGCAGCCCCGCACTAGCGGGTCCGGGCACCGGGGAGCTGTTTTTT	CASSPALAGPGTGELFF
.	TRBJ1-4	TRBV7-9	.	TGTGCCAGCGCGGGGGGCGTATCTAATGAAAAACTGTTTTTT	CASAGGVSNEKLFF
TRBD1	TRBJ1-4	TRBV19	.	TGTGCCAGTAGTACCATCTCGACAGGGACTAATGAAAAACTGTTTTTT	CASSTISTGTNEKLFF
TRBD2	TRBJ2-1	TRBV13	.	TGTGCCAGCAGCTTAGGCCGGGGGACTAGCGGCAACAATGAGCAGTTCTTC	CASSLGRGTSGNNEQFF
TRBD1	TRBJ2-3	TRBV7-2	.	TGTGCCAGCAGCCGGGGACAGGGAGGGGGAGATACGCAGTATTTT	CASSRGQGGGDTQYF
.	TRBJ1-1	TRBV9	.	TGTGCCAGCAGCGTGCAGGGTGAAGCTTTCTTT	CASSVQGEAFF
.	TRBJ1-4	TRBV7-2	.	TGTGCCAGCAGCTTACGGCAGGGAGGTGAAAAACTGTTTTTT	CASSLRQGGEKLFF
.	TRBJ2-7	TRBV7-8	.	TGTGCCACTAGTATGTCCGCGGGCCAGAACGAGCAGTACTTC	CATSMSAGQNEQYF
.	TRBJ1-1	TRBV7-3	.	TGTGCCAGCAGTGTCGACAGAAACACTGAAGCTTTCTTT	CASSVDRNTEAFF
TRBD2	TRBJ2-1	TRBV7-3	few	TGTGCCAGCAGCCCTAGCGGGGGGGCTGGAGAGCAGTTCTTC	CASSPSGGAGEQFF
.	TRBJ1-6	TRBV28	few	TGTGCCAGCACCCCTCCAGGGCCCGATAATTCACCCCTCCACTTT	CASTPPGPDNSPLHF
.	TRBJ1-2	TRBV5-4	.	TGTGCCAGCAGCGCGGAAGCACAGGGCTATGGCTACACCTTC	CASSAEAQGYGYTF
.	TRBJ2-3	TRBV28	.	TGTGCCACCAGAACTAGCCCCGGGGCAGATACGCAGTATTTT	CATRTSPGADTQYF
.	TRBJ2-7	TRBV6-1	.	TGTGCCAGCAGTGAATCGGGTCTCTACGAGCAGTACTTC	CASSESGLYEQYF
.	TRBJ2-7	TRBV4-1	few	TGCGCCAGCAGCCAAATTTCCAAGCAGGAGGCGGCATACGAGCAGTACTTC	CASSQISKQEAAYEQYF
TRBD2	TRBJ2-2	TRBV2	.	TGTGCCAGCACTGGACTAGCCGGGGAGCTGTTTTTT	CASTGLAGELFF
.	TRBJ2-7	TRBV13	.	TGTGCCAGTAGCCTTGTGGGGAACGCGGAGGGCTTCGAGCAGTACTTC	CASSLVGNAEGFEQYF
.	TRBJ1-3	TRBV27	.	TGTGCCAGCAGTTTAGTAGGGGCGGCTGGAAACACCATATATTTT	CASSLVGAAGNTIYF
.	TRBJ2-3	TRBV27	.	TGTGCCAGCGGATACGGATCTAGCCCAGATACGCAGTATTTT	CASGYGSSPDTQYF
.	TRBJ1-1	TRBV23-1	once	TGCGCCAGCAGTCCAAAAGAGGAAGCTTTCTTT	CASSPKEEAFF
.	TRBJ2-1	TRBV11-1	.	TGTGCCAGCAGCTTATTCGATGAGCAGTTCTTC	CASSLFDEQFF
TRBD1	TRBJ2-1	TRBV19	.	TGTGCCAGCTACGGGACAGCTTACAATGAGCAGTTCTTC	CASYGTAYNEQFF
.	TRBJ2-1	TRBV28	.	TGTGCCAGCAGTTTAAGGGGTGAGCAGTTCTTC	CASSLRGEQFF
.	TRBJ1-5	TRBV19	.	TGTGCCAGTAGTATGAGGGAACCATATCAGCCCCAGCATTTT	CASSMREPYQPQHF
.	TRBJ1-1	TRBV7-2	.	TGTGCCAGCAGCTTACGTTTGGAGACCACTGAAGCTTTCTTT	CASSLRLETTEAFF
.	TRBJ2-7	TRBV21-1	.	TGTGCCAGCAGCCTTACGGACAGGGCTGGCGTAGGGCAGTACTTC	CASSLTDRAGVGQYF
TRBD2	TRBJ2-3	TRBV18	.	TGTGCCAGCTCACCGACGGGGACTAGCGGGATCGCAGATACGCAGTATTTT	CASSPTGTSGIADTQYF
TRBD1	TRBJ2-5	TRBV9	few	TGTGCCAGCAGCGAGGCAGGGGGAGCTGTGACCCAGTACTTC	CASSEAGGAVTQYF
TRBD2	TRBJ2-4	TRBV5-1	.	TGCGCCAGCAGCCCCGGGACTATGCCTGCCATTCAGTACTTC	CASSPGTMPAIQYF
TRBD2	TRBJ2-4	TRBV4-2	.	TGTGCCAGCAGCCAAGGATGGGCTAGCGGGGAAAAAAACATTCAGTACTTC	CASSQGWASGEKNIQYF
TRBD1	TRBJ2-1	TRBV2	.	TGTGCCAGTCAATATGCAGGGGGCAATGAGCAGTTCTTC	CASQYAGGNEQFF
.	TRBJ1-5	TRBV4-2	few	TGTGCCAGCAGCCAAGATCAGTGGCAGCCCCAGCATTTT	CASSQDQWQPQHF
TRBD1	TRBJ2-1	TRBV7-6	.	TGTGCCAGCAGTTCCCGGTCCGGGACAGGGGAATACAATGAGCAGTTCTTC	CASSSRSGTGEYNEQFF
TRBD1	TRBJ2-3	TRBV7-9	.	TGTGCCAGCAGCCCAGCCGGACAGGGGCCAGATACGCAGTATTTT	CASSPAGQGPDTQYF
.	TRBJ2-3	TRBV9	.	TGTGCCAGCAGCGTTAGGGTAGGAGGAGATACGCAGTATTTT	CASSVRVGGDTQYF
.	TRBJ2-7	TRBV18	.	TGTGCCAGCTCACCATCGGGGGGCAGCTCCTACGAGCAGTACTTC	CASSPSGGSSYEQYF
.	TRBJ1-1	TRBV5-1	.	TGCGCCAGCAGCCTCCAGGGTTCAGACACTGAAGCTTTCTTT	CASSLQGSDTEAFF
.	TRBJ1-1	TRBV28	.	TGTGCCAGCAGTTTTTCAGGGGCGGGCCTGCGGAACACTGAAGCTTTCTTT	CASSFSGAGLRNTEAFF
.	TRBJ2-1	TRBV20-1	.	TGCAGTGCTAGTATGCGGGGCAGGACGTTCTTC	CSASMRGRTFF
TRBD1	TRBJ1-2	TRBV6-5	.	TGTGCCAGCAGTTACTCGGACAGGGCAGGCGGTGGCTACACCTTC	CASSYSDRAGGGYTF
.	TRBJ2-7	TRBV4-2	.	TGTGCCAGCAGCCAAGACGGGTCGACTAGCTACGAGCAGTACTTC	CASSQDGSTSYEQYF
.	TRBJ1-1	TRBV11-1	.	TGTGCCAGCAGCGGCAAGGGGACAAGGGCGTCAAGAGCTTTCTTT	CASSGKGTRASRAFF
TRBD2	TRBJ2-3	TRBV7-2	.	TGTGCCAGCAGCGAAGGGACTAGCGGAACAGATACGCAGTATTTT	CASSEGTSGTDTQYF
.	TRBJ2-3	TRBV5-1	.	TGCGCCAGCAGCGGCGGGACCCACACAGATACGCAGTATTTT	CASSGGTHTDTQYF
TRBD2	TRBJ2-7	TRBV4-2	.	TGTGCCAGCAGCTCGACAAGGACTAGCAATGACGAGCAGTACTTC	CASSSTRTSNDEQYF
TRBD1	TRBJ2-2	TRBV28	.	TGTGCCAGCAGTTTCCGGACAGGGCCCGGGGAGCTGTTTTTT	CASSFRTGPGELFF
.	TRBJ2-3	TRBV5-1	once	TGCGCCAGCAGCTTGGACGGGGTTTCCTCAGATACGCAGTATTTT	CASSLDGVSSDTQYF
.	TRBJ2-1	TRBV6-5	.	TGTGCCAGCAGCCAAAATTACAATGAGCAGTTCTTC	CASSQNYNEQFF
.	TRBJ2-5	TRBV21-1	.	TGTGCCAGCAACGACTTATCTAGCGGGACCTGGGAGACCCAGTACTTC	CASNDLSSGTWETQYF
TRBD1	TRBJ2-2	TRBV7-9	.	TGTGCCAGCAGCTCAAGGGGGCAGAAAGACAGGGCGAACACCGGGGAGCTGTTTTTT	CASSSRGQKDRANTGELFF
.	TRBJ1-2	TRBV19	.	TGTGCCAGTAGTATTATCCCCTCCCGACGGGGGTATGGCTACACCTTC	CASSIIPSRRGYGYTF